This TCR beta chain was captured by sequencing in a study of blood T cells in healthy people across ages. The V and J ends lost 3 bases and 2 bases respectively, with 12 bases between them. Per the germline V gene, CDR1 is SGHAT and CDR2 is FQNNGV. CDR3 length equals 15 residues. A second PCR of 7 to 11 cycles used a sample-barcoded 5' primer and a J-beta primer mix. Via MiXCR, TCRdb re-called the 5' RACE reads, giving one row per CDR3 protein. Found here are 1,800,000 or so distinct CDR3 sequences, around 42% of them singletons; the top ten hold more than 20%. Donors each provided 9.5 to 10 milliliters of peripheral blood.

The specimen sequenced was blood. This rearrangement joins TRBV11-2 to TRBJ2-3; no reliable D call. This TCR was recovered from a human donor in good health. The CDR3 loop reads CASSLNAIHTDTQYF. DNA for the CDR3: TGTGCCAGCAGCTTGAATGCAATTCACACAGATACGCAGTATTTT.